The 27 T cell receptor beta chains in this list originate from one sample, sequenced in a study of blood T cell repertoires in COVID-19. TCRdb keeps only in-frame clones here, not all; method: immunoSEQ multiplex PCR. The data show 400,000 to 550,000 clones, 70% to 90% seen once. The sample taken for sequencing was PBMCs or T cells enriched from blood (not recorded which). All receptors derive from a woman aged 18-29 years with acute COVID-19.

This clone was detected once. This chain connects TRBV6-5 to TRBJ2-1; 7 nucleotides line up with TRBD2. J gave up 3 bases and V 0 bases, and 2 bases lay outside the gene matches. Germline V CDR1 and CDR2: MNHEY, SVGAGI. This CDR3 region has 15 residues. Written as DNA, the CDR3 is TGTGCCAGCAGTTACTCGCTAGCGGACTACAATGAGCAGTTCTTC. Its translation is CASSYSLADYNEQFF.

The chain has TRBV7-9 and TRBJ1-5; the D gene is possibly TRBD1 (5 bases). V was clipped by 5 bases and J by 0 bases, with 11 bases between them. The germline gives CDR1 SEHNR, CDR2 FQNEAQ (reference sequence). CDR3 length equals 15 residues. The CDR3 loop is CASSPRADSNQPQHF. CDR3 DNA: TGTGCCAGCAGCCCCAGGGCCGATAGCAATCAGCCCCAGCATTTT. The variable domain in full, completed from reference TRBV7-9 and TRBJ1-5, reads DTGVSQNPRHKITKRGQNVTFRCDPISEHNRLYWYRQTLGQGPEFLTYFQNEAQLEKSRLLSDRFSAERPKGSFSTLEIQRTEQGDSAMYLCASSPRADSNQPQHFGDGTRLSIL.

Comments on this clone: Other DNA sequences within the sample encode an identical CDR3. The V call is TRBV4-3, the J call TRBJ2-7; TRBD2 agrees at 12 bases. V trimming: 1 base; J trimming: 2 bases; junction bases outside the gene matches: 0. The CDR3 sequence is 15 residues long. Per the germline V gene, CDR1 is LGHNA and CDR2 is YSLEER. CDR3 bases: TGCGCCAGCAGCCAAGGGACTAGCGGGACCTACGAGCAGTACTTC. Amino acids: CASSQGTSGTYEQYF.

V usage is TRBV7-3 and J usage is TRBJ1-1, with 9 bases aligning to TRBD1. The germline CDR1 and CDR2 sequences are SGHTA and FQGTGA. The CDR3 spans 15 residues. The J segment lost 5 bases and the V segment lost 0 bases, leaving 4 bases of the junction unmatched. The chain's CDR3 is CASSLTAGTGTEAFF. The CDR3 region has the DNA TGTGCCAGCAGCTTAACCGCCGGGACAGGGACTGAAGCTTTCTTT.

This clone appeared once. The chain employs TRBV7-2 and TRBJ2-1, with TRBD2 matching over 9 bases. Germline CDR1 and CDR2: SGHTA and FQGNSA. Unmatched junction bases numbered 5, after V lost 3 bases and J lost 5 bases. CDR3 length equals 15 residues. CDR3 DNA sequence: TGTGCCAGCAGCTTTGGGACTAGCATAAACAATGAGCAGTTCTTC. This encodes CASSFGTSINNEQFF.

The CDR3 protein is CASSQEGASTDTQYF. The CDR3 nucleotides read TGCGCCAGCAGCCAAGAAGGGGCTAGCACAGATACGCAGTATTTT. The rearrangement links TRBV4-3 to TRBJ2-3, with D possibly matching TRBD1 (5 bases). Trimming took 0 bases from V and 0 from J, leaving 7 bases between them. The CDR3 sequence is 15 residues long. CDR1 is LGHNA and CDR2 is YSLEER in the germline V gene.

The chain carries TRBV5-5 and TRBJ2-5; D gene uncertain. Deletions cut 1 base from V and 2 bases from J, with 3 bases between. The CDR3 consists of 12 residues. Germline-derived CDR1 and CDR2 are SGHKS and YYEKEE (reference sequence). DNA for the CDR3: TGTGCCAGCAGCTTGTATCAAGAGACCCAGTACTTC. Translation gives CASSLYQETQYF.

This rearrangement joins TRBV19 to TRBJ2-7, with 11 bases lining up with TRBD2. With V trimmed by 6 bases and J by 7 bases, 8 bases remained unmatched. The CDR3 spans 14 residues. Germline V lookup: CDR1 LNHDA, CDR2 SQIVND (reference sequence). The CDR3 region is CASSASGRSREQYF. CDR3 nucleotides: TGTGCCAGTAGCGCTAGCGGGAGGTCGCGAGAGCAGTACTTC.

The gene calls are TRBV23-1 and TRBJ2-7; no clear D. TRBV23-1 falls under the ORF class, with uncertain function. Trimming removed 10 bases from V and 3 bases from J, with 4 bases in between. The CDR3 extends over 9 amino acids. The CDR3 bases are TGCGCCAATATCTACGAGCAGTACTTC. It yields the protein CANIYEQYF.

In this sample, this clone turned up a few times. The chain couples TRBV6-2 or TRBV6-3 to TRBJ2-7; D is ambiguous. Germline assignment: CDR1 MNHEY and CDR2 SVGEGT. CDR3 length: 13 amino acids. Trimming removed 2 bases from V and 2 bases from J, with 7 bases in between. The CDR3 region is CASSYISAYEQYF. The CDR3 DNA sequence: TGTGCCAGCAGTTACATCAGTGCCTACGAGCAGTACTTC.

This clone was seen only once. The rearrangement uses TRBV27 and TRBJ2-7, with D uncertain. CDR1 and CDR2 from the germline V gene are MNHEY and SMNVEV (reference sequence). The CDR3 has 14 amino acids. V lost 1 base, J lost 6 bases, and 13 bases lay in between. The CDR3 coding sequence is TGTGCCAGCAGTTTATTTGTTGGTGCGCCCGAGCAGTACTTC. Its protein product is CASSLFVGAPEQYF.

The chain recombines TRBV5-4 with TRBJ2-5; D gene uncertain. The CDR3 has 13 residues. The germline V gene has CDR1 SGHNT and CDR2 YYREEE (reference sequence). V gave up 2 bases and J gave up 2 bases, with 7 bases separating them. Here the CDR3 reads CASSFGAQETQYF. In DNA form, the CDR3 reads TGTGCCAGCAGCTTTGGTGCGCAAGAGACCCAGTACTTC.

CDR3 nucleotides: TGTGCCAGCAGCCTACCCGGGACAGGGGACAATAGCAATCAGCCCCAGCATTTT. Translated, it gives CASSLPGTGDNSNQPQHF. The chain is built from TRBV7-9 and TRBJ1-5; TRBD1 aligns across 10 bases. CDR1 and CDR2 from the germline V gene are SEHNR and FQNEAQ (reference sequence). The CDR3 runs 18 residues. The V gene end was trimmed by 5 bases and the J gene end by 0 bases; junction bases not matched to a gene: 10.

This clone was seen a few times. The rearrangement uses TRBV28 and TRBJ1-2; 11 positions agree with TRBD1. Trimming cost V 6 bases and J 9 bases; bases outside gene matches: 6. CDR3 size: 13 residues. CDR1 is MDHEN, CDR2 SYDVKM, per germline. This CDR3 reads CASRGTGGMRYTF. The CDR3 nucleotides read TGTGCCAGCAGAGGGACAGGGGGTATGCGCTACACCTTC.

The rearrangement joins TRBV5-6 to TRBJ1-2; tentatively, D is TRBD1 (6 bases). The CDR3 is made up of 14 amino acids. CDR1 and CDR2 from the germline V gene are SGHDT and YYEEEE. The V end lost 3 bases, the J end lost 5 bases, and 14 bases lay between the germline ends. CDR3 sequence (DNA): TGTGCCAGCAGCTGGGGGACACCCACGTATGGCTACACCTTC. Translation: CASSWGTPTYGYTF.

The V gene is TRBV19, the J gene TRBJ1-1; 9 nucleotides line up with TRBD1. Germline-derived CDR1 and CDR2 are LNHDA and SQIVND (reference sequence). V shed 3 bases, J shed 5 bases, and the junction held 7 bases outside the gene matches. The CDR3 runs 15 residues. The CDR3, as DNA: TGTGCCAGTAGTATGAAGGGACAGGGAGAGACTGAAGCTTTCTTT. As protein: CASSMKGQGETEAFF.

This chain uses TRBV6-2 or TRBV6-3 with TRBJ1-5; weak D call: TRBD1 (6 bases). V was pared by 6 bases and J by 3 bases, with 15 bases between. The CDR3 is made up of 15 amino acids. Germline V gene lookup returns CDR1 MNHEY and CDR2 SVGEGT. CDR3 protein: CASRPTGGHNQPQHF. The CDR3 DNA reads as TGTGCCAGCAGACCTACGGGGGGACACAATCAGCCCCAGCATTTT.

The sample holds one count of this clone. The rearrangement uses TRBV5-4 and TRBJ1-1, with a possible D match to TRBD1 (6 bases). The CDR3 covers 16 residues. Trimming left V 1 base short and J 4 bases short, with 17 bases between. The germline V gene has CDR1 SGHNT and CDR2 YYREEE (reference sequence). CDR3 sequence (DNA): TGTGCCAGCAGCTTGTTGATTGGCCAGGGGAGCACTGAAGCTTTCTTT. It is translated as CASSLLIGQGSTEAFF.

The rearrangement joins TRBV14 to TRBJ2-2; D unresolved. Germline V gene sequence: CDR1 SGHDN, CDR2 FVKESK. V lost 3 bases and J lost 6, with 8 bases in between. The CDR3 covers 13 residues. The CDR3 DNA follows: TGTGCCAGCAGCCAGGCTTTCCCCGGGGAGCTGTTTTTT. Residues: CASSQAFPGELFF.

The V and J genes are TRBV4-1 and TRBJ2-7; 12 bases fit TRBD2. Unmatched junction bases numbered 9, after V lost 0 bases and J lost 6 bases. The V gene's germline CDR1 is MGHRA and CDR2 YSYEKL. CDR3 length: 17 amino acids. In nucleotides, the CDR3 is TGCGCCAGCAGCCAAGATCAGAGACTAGCGGGGGACGTCGAGCAGTACTTC. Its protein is CASSQDQRLAGDVEQYF.

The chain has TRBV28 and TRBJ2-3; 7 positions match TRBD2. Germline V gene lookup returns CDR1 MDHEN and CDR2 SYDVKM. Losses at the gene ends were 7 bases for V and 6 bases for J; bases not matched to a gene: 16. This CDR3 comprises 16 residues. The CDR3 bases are TGTGCCAGCATCCCCCAGACGGGAGGTACGTTCGATACGCAGTATTTT. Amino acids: CASIPQTGGTFDTQYF. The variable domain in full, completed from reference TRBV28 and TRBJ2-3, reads DVKVTQSSRYLVKRTGEKVFLECVQDMDHENMFWYRQDPGLGLRLIYFSYDVKMKEKGDIPEGYSVSREKKERFSLILESASTNQTSMYLCASIPQTGGTFDTQYFGPGTRLTVL.

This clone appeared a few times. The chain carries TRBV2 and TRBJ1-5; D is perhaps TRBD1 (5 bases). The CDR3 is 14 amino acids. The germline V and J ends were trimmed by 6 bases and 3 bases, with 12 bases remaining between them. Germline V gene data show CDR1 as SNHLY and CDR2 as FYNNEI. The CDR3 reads CASRGDSYNQPQHF. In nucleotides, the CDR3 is TGTGCCAGCAGAGGAGACAGCTACAATCAGCCCCAGCATTTT.

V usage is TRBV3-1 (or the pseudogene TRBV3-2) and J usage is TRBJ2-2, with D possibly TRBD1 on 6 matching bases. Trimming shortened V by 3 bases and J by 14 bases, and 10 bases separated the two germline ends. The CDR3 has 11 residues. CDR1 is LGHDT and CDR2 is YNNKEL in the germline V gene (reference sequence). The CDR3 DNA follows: TGTGCCAGCAGCCAGACGACAGGACTGTTTTTT. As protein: CASSQTTGLFF.

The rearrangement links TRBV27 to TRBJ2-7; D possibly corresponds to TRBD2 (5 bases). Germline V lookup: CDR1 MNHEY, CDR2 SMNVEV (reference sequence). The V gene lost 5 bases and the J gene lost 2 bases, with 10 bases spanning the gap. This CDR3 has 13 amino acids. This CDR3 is CASSLIGAYEQYF. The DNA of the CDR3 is TGTGCCAGCAGTCTAATCGGGGCCTACGAGCAGTACTTC.

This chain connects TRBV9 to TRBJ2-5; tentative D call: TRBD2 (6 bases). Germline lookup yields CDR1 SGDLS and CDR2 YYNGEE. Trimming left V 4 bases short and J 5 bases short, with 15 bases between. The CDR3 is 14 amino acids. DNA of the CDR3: TGTGCCAGCAGCCCTCGGACGGGGGAGGAGACCCAGTACTTC. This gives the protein CASSPRTGEETQYF.

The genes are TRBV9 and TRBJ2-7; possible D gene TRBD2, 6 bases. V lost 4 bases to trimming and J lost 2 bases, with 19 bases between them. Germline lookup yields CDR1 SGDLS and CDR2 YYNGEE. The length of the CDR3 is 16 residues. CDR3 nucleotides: TGTGCCAGCAGCCGCGACCAGGACTACTCCCCCTACGAGCAGTACTTC. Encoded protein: CASSRDQDYSPYEQYF.

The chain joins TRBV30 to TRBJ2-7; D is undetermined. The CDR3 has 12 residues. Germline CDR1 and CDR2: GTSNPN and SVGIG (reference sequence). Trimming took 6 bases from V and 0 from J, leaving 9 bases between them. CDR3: CACETSSYEQYF. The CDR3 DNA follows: TGTGCCTGTGAGACAAGCTCCTACGAGCAGTACTTC. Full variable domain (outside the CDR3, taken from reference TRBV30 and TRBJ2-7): SQTIHQWPATLVQPVGSPLSLECTVEGTSNPNLYWYRQAAGRGLQLLFYSVGIGQISSEVPQNLSASRPQDRQFILSSKKLLLSDSGFYLCACETSSYEQYFGPGTRLTVT.